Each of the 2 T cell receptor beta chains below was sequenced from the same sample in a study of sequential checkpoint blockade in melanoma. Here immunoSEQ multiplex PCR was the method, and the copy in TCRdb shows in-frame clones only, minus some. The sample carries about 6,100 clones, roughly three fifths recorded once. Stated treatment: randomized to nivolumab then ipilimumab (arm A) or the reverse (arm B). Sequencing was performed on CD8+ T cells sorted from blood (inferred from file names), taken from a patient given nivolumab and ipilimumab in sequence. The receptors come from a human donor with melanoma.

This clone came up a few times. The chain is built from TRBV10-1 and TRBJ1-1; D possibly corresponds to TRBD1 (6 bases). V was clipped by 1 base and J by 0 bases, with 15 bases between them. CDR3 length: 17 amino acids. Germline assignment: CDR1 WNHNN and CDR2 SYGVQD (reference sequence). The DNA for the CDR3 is TGCGCCAGCAGTGAGTTCCTAAGACAGGTCATGAACACTGAAGCTTTCTTT. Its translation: CASSEFLRQVMNTEAFF.

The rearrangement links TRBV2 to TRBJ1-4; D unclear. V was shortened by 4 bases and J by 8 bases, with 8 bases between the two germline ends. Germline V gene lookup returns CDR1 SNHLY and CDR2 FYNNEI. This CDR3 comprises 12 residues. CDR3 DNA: TGTGCCAGCAGTGCTGGGGAGGAAAAACTGTTTTTT. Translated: CASSAGEEKLFF.